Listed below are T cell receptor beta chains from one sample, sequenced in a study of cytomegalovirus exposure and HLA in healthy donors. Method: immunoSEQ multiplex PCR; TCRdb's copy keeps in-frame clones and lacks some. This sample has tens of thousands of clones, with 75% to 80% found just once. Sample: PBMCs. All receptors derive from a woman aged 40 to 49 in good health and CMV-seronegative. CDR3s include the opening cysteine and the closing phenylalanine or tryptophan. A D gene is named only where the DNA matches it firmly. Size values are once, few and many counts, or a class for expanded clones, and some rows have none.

CATLAGANVLTF TGTGCCACCCTAGCTGGGGCCAACGTCCTGACTTTC NA TRBJ2-6 NA TRBV28 12
CACPPGDSPLHF TGTGCCTGTCCTCCAGGGGATTCACCCCTCCACTTT NA TRBJ1-6 NA TRBV30 12
CASSLSWAEETQYF TGTGCCAGCAGTTTATCCTGGGCTGAAGAGACCCAGTACTTC NA TRBJ2-5 NA TRBV27 14
CASSLVEGLRNSPLHF TGTGCCAGCAGCTTAGTAGAGGGATTAAGGAATTCACCCCTCCACTTT NA TRBJ1-6 NA TRBV7-2 16
CASSVIADTGELFF TGTGCCAGCAGTGTTATAGCGGACACCGGGGAGCTGTTTTTT NA TRBJ2-2 NA TRBV27 14
CASSKRGTGSATTPSYNEQFF TGTGCCAGCAGCAAAAGGGGGACAGGTTCAGCAACGACCCCTTCCTACAATGAGCAGTTCTTC NA TRBJ2-1 NA TRBV21-1 21
CASGWSQGLGQPQHF TGTGCCAGCGGTTGGAGTCAGGGCTTGGGTCAGCCCCAGCATTTT NA TRBJ1-5 NA TRBV6-1 15
CSATQGDIGYNEQFF TGCAGCGCCACTCAAGGGGATATAGGCTACAATGAGCAGTTCTTC NA TRBJ2-1 NA TRBV29-1 15
CASTNLAGTPYEQYF TGTGCCAGCACCAACCTGGCCGGGACACCCTACGAGCAGTACTTC NA TRBJ2-7 NA TRBV11-2 15
CASSTGTSGGQVGTQYF TGTGCCAGCAGCACGGGGACTAGCGGGGGGCAGGTAGGTACGCAGTATTTT NA TRBJ2-3 TRBD2 TRBV5-4 17
CASSDDRVRDEKLFF TGTGCCAGCAGTGACGACAGGGTGAGAGATGAAAAACTGTTTTTT few TRBJ1-4 TRBD1 TRBV6-1 15
CASSAGQGTYEQYF TGTGCCAGCAGCGCAGGACAGGGGACCTACGAGCAGTACTTC NA TRBJ2-7 TRBD1 TRBV6-5 14
CASSPPGGTQHF TGTGCCAGCAGCCCCCCTGGCGGAACCCAGCATTTT NA TRBJ1-5 NA TRBV7-3 12
CASRPYDGSNQPQHF TGTGCCAGTAGGCCCTACGACGGGAGCAATCAGCCCCAGCATTTT NA TRBJ1-5 NA TRBV19 15
CASDTAYYEQYF TGTGCCAGCGACACGGCTTACTACGAGCAGTACTTC NA TRBJ2-7 NA TRBV2 12
CAWSTSGGNSYEQYF TGTGCCTGGAGTACTAGCGGGGGGAACTCCTACGAGCAGTACTTC NA TRBJ2-7 TRBD2 TRBV30 15
CATSRGRVGGGAFEQYF TGTGCCACCAGCAGAGGCCGCGTGGGCGGGGGGGCTTTCGAGCAGTACTTC NA TRBJ2-7 TRBD2 TRBV15 17
CAISESGQEAFF TGTGCCATCAGTGAGTCGGGCCAGGAAGCTTTCTTT NA TRBJ1-1 NA TRBV10-3 12
CASSSTQGVRGYTF TGTGCCAGCAGCTCAACACAGGGGGTTCGGGGCTACACCTTC NA TRBJ1-2 TRBD1 TRBV5-6 14
CASRPGTNSNQPQNF TGTGCCAGCAGGCCCGGGACAAATAGCAATCAGCCCCAGAATTTT NA TRBJ1-5 NA TRBV2 15
CASSAGGGETQYF TGTGCCAGCAGCGCCGGGGGGGGTGAGACCCAGTACTTC NA TRBJ2-5 TRBD2 TRBV11-3 13
CASSSRQGTDTQYF TGTGCCAGCAGCTCCCGACAGGGCACAGATACGCAGTATTTT NA TRBJ2-3 NA TRBV7-2 14
CASSVERYSNQPQHF TGTGCCAGCAGTGTCGAGAGATATAGCAATCAGCCCCAGCATTTT NA TRBJ1-5 NA TRBV2 15
CASSSRQGDTDTQYF TGCGCCAGCAGCTCCCGACAGGGGGACACAGATACGCAGTATTTT NA TRBJ2-3 TRBD1 TRBV5-1 15
CASSKGQGTYEQYF TGTGCCAGCAGCAAGGGACAGGGGACCTACGAGCAGTACTTC NA TRBJ2-7 TRBD1 TRBV9 14